This paragraph reports one T cell receptor beta chain. Its antigen remains unknown. The data stem from a study of CD8 T cells in ankylosing spondylitis. General study findings and limits: Apparently characteristic of ankylosing spondylitis blood was a TCR beta motif (about 8 highly homologous variants). Reportedly, disease-linked clones are significantly enriched in ankylosing spondylitis patients' matched synovial fluid.

Molecular-barcoded quantitative 5'-RACE produced these TCR beta libraries. Each CDR3 protein gets one entry after TCRdb re-called the 5' RACE reads with MiXCR. The sample has hundreds of thousands of distinct CDR3 sequences, 20% to 25% seen once. The CDR3 is 14 residues long. Germline lookup yields CDR1 MNHNS and CDR2 SASEGT. V lost 6 bases and J 1 base, leaving 12 bases between the germline ends. The sample was blood, either unsorted or a sorted T cell fraction (not recorded which). The rearrangement joins TRBV6-1 to TRBJ1-1; maybe TRBD1 (5 bases). This clonotype originated in a male donor with ankylosing spondylitis or in good health (not recorded which). The CDR3 region is CASRPVGENTEAFF. The CDR3 nucleotides read TGTGCCAGCAGGCCTGTGGGGGAGAACACTGAAGCTTTCTTT.